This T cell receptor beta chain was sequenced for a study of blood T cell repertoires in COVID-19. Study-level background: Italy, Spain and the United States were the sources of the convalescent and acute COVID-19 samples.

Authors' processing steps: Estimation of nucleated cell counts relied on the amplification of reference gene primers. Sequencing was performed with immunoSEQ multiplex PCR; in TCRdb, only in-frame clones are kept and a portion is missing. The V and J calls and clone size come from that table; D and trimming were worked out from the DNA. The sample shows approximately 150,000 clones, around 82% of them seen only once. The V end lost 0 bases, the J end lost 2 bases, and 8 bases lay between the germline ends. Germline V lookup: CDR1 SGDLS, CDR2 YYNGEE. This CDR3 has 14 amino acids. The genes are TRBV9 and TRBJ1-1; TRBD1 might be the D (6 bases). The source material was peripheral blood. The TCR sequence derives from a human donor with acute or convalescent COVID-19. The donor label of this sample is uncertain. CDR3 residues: CASSVGTANTEAFF. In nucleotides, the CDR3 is TGTGCCAGCAGCGTAGGGACAGCCAACACTGAAGCTTTCTTT.